One sample yielded the 20 T cell receptor beta chains listed below, sequenced in a study of cytomegalovirus exposure and HLA in healthy donors. Clones were read by immunoSEQ multiplex PCR, and TCRdb kept only the in-frame ones, dropping some. This sample has about 160,000 clones, with 75% to 95% found just once. The sequenced sample consisted of PBMCs. The receptors come from a woman aged 18-30 years in good health and CMV-seropositive.

V and J are TRBV27 and TRBJ2-1; no clear D gene. Germline CDR1 reads MNHEY; CDR2 reads SMNVEV (reference sequence). V lost 4 bases and J lost 3, with 13 bases in between. CDR3 size: 15 residues. CDR3 amino acids: CASSSPTGYYNEQFF. The DNA for the CDR3 is TGTGCCAGCAGTTCTCCTACGGGTTACTACAATGAGCAGTTCTTC.

This sequence joins TRBV29-1 and TRBJ2-2; possible D gene TRBD1, 6 bases. V was cut by 7 bases and J by 0 bases, with 21 bases left in between. The CDR3 totals 17 residues. The germline V gene has CDR1 SQVTM and CDR2 ANQGSEA. CDR3 amino acids: CSARNGQSSANTGELFF. The CDR3 bases are TGCAGCGCCCGAAACGGACAGTCGAGCGCGAACACCGGGGAGCTGTTTTTT.

The chain carries TRBV6-5 and TRBJ2-6; 7 bases match TRBD2. The CDR3 is 14 amino acids. The junction had 5 bases not matched to a gene; V was cut back by 8 bases and J by 4 bases. The germline gives CDR1 MNHEY, CDR2 SVGAGI. CDR3 residues: CASGGRAGANVLTF. Here the CDR3 DNA reads TGTGCCAGCGGTGGGAGGGCCGGGGCCAACGTCCTGACTTTC.

This clone was recorded a few times. The chain links TRBV18 to TRBJ1-6; 8 bases are a match to TRBD1. The CDR3 contains 20 residues. CDR1 is KGHSH and CDR2 is LQKENI in the germline V gene. Trimming took 2 bases from V and 8 from J; bases not matched to a gene: 20. The CDR3 sequence: CASSPISDRALSPLDSPLHF. For the CDR3, the DNA is TGTGCCAGCTCACCAATTTCGGACAGGGCTCTAAGTCCTCTAGATTCACCCCTCCACTTT.

V usage is TRBV5-6 and J usage is TRBJ2-1; 7 nucleotides align to TRBD1. Germline V gene data show CDR1 as SGHDT and CDR2 as YYEEEE. The ends lost 0 bases at V and 7 bases at J; junction bases unmatched: 1. This CDR3 comprises 13 residues. This CDR3 is CASSLGTGNEQFF. The DNA for the CDR3 is TGTGCCAGCAGCTTGGGGACAGGTAATGAGCAGTTCTTC. Full variable domain (remainder filled in from reference TRBV5-6 and TRBJ2-1): DAGVTQSPTHLIKTRGQQVTLRCSPKSGHDTVSWYQQALGQGPQFIFQYYEEEERQRGNFPDRFSGHQFPNYSSELNVNALLLGDSALYLCASSLGTGNEQFFGPGTRLTVL.

V and J are TRBV4-1 and TRBJ1-5; possibly TRBD1 for D (6 bases). The germline V gene encodes CDR1 MGHRA and CDR2 YSYEKL. The CDR3 spans 17 residues. The V and J ends lost 5 bases and 0 bases respectively, with 17 bases between them. The CDR3 region is CASSDPTGTNSNQPQHF. CDR3 DNA: TGCGCCAGCAGCGACCCGACAGGTACCAATAGCAATCAGCCCCAGCATTTT.

The chain carries TRBV18 and TRBJ2-7, with unresolved D. The ends were cut back, 4 bases at V and 3 bases at J, with 10 bases in the middle. This CDR3 region has 13 residues. From germline, CDR1 is KGHSH and CDR2 LQKENI. CDR3 nucleotides: TGTGCCAGCTCACAGGCTCAGGACTACGAGCAGTACTTC. Encoded protein: CASSQAQDYEQYF.

This clone showed up just a few times. The chain joins TRBV4-1 to TRBJ1-4; D is perhaps TRBD1 (5 bases). Deletions cut 8 bases from V and 2 bases from J, with 9 bases between. Germline V lookup: CDR1 MGHRA, CDR2 YSYEKL. This CDR3 comprises 13 residues. CDR3 sequence: CASSRVTNEKLFF. The CDR3, as DNA: TGCGCCAGCTCCAGGGTGACTAATGAAAAACTGTTTTTT.

The chain couples TRBV21-1 to TRBJ1-1; TRBD1, the table's D call, was not compared with the DNA. TRBV21-1 constitutes a pseudogene. The CDR3 sequence is 12 residues long. CDR3 sequence reads: CASNPGGTEAFF. DNA for the CDR3: TGTGCCAGCAACCCAGGGGGCACTGAAGCTTTCTTT.

The chain joins TRBV4-2 to TRBJ1-2, with D perhaps TRBD1 (5 bases). This CDR3 spans 15 amino acids. Germline lookup yields CDR1 LGHNA and CDR2 YNFKEQ. The V and J ends lost 5 bases and 2 bases respectively, with 15 bases between them. The chain's CDR3 is CASSSDGGLNYGYTF. CDR3 nucleotides: TGTGCCAGCAGCTCAGACGGGGGTTTGAACTATGGCTACACCTTC.

The chain joins TRBV2 to TRBJ2-7; possible D gene TRBD2, 5 bases. Trimming left V 7 bases short and J 5 bases short, with 21 bases between. Per germline, CDR1 SNHLY and CDR2 FYNNEI. The CDR3 length is 15 residues. The CDR3 sequence is CASKAERTLGDEQYF. Written as DNA, the CDR3 is TGTGCCAGCAAAGCTGAGCGGACCCTCGGGGACGAGCAGTACTTC.

The chain recombines TRBV30 with TRBJ2-3; 11 bases are a match to TRBD2. Germline assignment: CDR1 GTSNPN and CDR2 SVGIG (reference sequence). The J segment lost 2 bases and the V segment lost 0 bases, leaving 7 bases of the junction unmatched. This CDR3 contains 17 residues. The CDR3 nucleotides are TGTGCCTGGAGTGTTACGACTAGCGGGGACCACACAGATACGCAGTATTTT. Protein: CAWSVTTSGDHTDTQYF. Combining the CDR3 with reference TRBV30 and TRBJ2-3 gives the whole variable domain SQTIHQWPATLVQPVGSPLSLECTVEGTSNPNLYWYRQAAGRGLQLLFYSVGIGQISSEVPQNLSASRPQDRQFILSSKKLLLSDSGFYLCAWSVTTSGDHTDTQYFGPGTRLTVL.

This chain joins TRBV29-1 and TRBJ2-2; TRBD2 is a possible D gene (5 bases). The V end lost 4 bases, the J end lost 0 bases, and 6 bases lay between the germline ends. The CDR3 spans 13 residues. Germline V gene data show CDR1 as SQVTM and CDR2 as ANQGSEA. Here the CDR3 reads CSVGLSNTGELFF. The DNA of the CDR3 is TGCAGCGTTGGACTATCGAACACCGGGGAGCTGTTTTTT.

The chain carries TRBV11-2 and TRBJ2-3, with 8 bases matching TRBD2. This CDR3 comprises 16 residues. The J segment lost 7 bases and the V segment lost 5 bases, leaving 14 bases of the junction unmatched. In germline, CDR1 is SGHAT, CDR2 FQNNGV. The CDR3: CASSPSGGGIEYTQYF. CDR3 bases: TGTGCCAGCAGCCCATCAGGCGGGGGGATAGAATATACGCAGTATTTT.

The chain carries TRBV19 and TRBJ1-2, with D perhaps TRBD1 (6 bases). CDR1 and CDR2 (germline): LNHDA, SQIVND (reference sequence). V lost 6 bases and J lost 4, with 18 bases in between. The CDR3 spans 15 residues. The CDR3 reads CASSLGGPPGYGYTF. The CDR3 DNA follows: TGTGCCAGTAGCCTGGGGGGGCCCCCGGGCTATGGCTACACCTTC. Full variable domain (outside the CDR3, taken from reference TRBV19 and TRBJ1-2): DGGITQSPKYLFRKEGQNVTLSCEQNLNHDAMYWYRQDPGQGLRLIYYSQIVNDFQKGDIAEGYSVSREKKESFPLTVTSAQKNPTAFYLCASSLGGPPGYGYTFGSGTRLTVV.

The chain links TRBV5-1 to TRBJ2-1, with TRBD2 matching over 13 bases. The V segment lost 0 bases and the J segment 7 bases; nucleotides outside the gene matches: 1. Germline V lookup: CDR1 SGHRS, CDR2 YFSETQ. The CDR3 totals 15 residues. In nucleotides, the CDR3 is TGCGCCAGCAGCTTGGAGACTAGCGGGAGGAATGAGCAGTTCTTC. The encoded protein is CASSLETSGRNEQFF. Drawing the rest from reference TRBV5-1 and TRBJ2-1, the complete variable domain is KAGVTQTPRYLIKTRGQQVTLSCSPISGHRSVSWYQQTPGQGLQFLFEYFSETQRNKGNFPGRFSGRQFSNSRSEMNVSTLELGDSALYLCASSLETSGRNEQFFGPGTRLTVL.

The chain has TRBV7-9 and TRBJ1-3; a possible D gene is TRBD1 (6 bases). Germline CDR1 and CDR2: SEHNR and FQNEAQ (reference sequence). Trimming removed 1 base at V and 0 bases at J, with 16 bases between. This CDR3 comprises 18 residues. The CDR3 bases are TGTGCCAGCAGCTTAGGGGGGCCCCTACGCTTCTCTGGAAACACCATATATTTT. The encoded protein is CASSLGGPLRFSGNTIYF.

The chain links TRBV30 to TRBJ1-6; the D gene is possibly TRBD1 (6 bases). The ends were cut back, 3 bases at V and 0 bases at J, with 12 bases in the middle. The CDR3 is 16 amino acids. The germline CDR1 and CDR2 sequences are GTSNPN and SVGIG (reference sequence). The CDR3 DNA sequence: TGTGCCTGGAGCCCGGACAGCAACTCCTATAATTCACCCCTCCACTTT. Translated, it gives CAWSPDSNSYNSPLHF.

The rearrangement joins TRBV29-1 to TRBJ2-7, with 9 bases fitting TRBD1. The CDR3 consists of 13 residues. J gave up 4 bases and V 6 bases, and 7 bases lay outside the gene matches. Germline V gene lookup returns CDR1 SQVTM and CDR2 ANQGSEA. The CDR3 nucleotides read TGCAGCGTACCGGGACAGGGAGGGTACGAGCAGTACTTC. It codes for CSVPGQGGYEQYF.

This chain joins TRBV6-1 and TRBJ1-2; 7 positions match TRBD1. The length of the CDR3 is 15 residues. Per germline, CDR1 MNHNS and CDR2 SASEGT. After removal of 4 bases from V and 7 bases from J, the junction contained 12 bases not matched to a gene. As DNA, the CDR3 is TGTGCCAGCAGTGCCAGACAGGGAGTTCTCGGTGGCTACACCTTC. It yields the protein CASSARQGVLGGYTF.